This paragraph covers one T cell receptor beta chain sequence. Its antigen is unidentified. TRB cDNA libraries were made by UMI-labeled 5' RACE. TCRdb reanalyzed the 5' RACE reads and collapses them to one entry per CDR3 protein, without DNA. Its clone listing holds 20,000 to 25,000 distinct CDR3 sequences. Every individual CD8+ T cell subset underwent sorting in triplicate at more than 250,000 cells apiece. The CDR3 has 16 residues. CDR1 and CDR2 from the germline V gene are LGHNA and YNFKEQ. These data are taken from a study of CXCR3-negative and CXCR3-positive naive CD8 T cells. General study results and limits: Naive subsets did not differ in surface CD5, and TRB CDR3 properties served to infer TCR strength. Sequencing showed both naive subsets with comparably high diversity, and memory CD8+ cells much lower. Fresh PBMCs went into most assays, and CXCR3 expression partly declined after cryopreservation.

Material for sequencing was memory CD8+ T cells from blood. The receptor was isolated from a human donor in good health. Some clones in this sample may be carry-over from other donors' samples. The V gene is TRBV4-2, the J gene TRBJ1-1. This CDR3 is CASSQDSGGQDTEAFF.